This TCR beta chain was sequenced during a study of graft-versus-host responses after intestinal transplantation. TCRdb's copy holds only in-frame clones and misses some; the assay was immunoSEQ multiplex PCR. The sample carries about 15,000 clones, approximately 96% recorded once. This CDR3 comprises 16 residues. Germline V gene lookup returns CDR1 SNHLY and CDR2 FYNNEI. Trimming left V 3 bases short and J 5 bases short, with 17 bases between. This chain joins TRBV2 and TRBJ2-4; tentatively, D is TRBD1 or TRBD2 (7 bases each). This clonotype was obtained from a human patient who received an intestinal transplant, so some T cells may come from the graft donor. The source was PBMCs, collected 9 days after transplant. This CDR3 reads CASSDNRGGTENIQYF. The CDR3 nucleotides are TGTGCCAGCAGTGACAACAGGGGAGGGACCGAAAACATTCAGTACTTC.